Listed here are 15 T cell receptor beta chains from one sample, sequenced in a study of ipilimumab plus nivolumab after autologous stem cell transplantation. The assay was immunoSEQ multiplex PCR, and TCRdb's table has in-frame clones only and misses some. The profile shows 2,100 or so clones, around 78% of them singletons. Sample: PBMCs, taken in a trial of ipilimumab plus nivolumab as post-transplant consolidation. These TCRs come from a male donor with multiple myeloma.

This clone has only a few counts. The chain links TRBV18 to TRBJ2-3; no clear D. The V and J ends lost 0 bases and 4 bases respectively, with 11 bases between them. Germline CDR1 and CDR2: KGHSH and LQKENI. The CDR3 is 15 residues long. Written as DNA, the CDR3 is TGTGCCAGCTCACCACCGGTAGTACGGTCAGATACGCAGTATTTT. Translating gives CASSPPVVRSDTQYF.

The sample holds one count of this clone. This rearrangement joins TRBV10-2 to TRBJ2-5; no clear D gene. This CDR3 is 13 amino acids long. In germline, CDR1 is WSHSY, CDR2 SAAADI. Trimming stripped 7 bases from V and 0 bases from J, with 9 bases between. In nucleotides, the CDR3 is TGCGCCAGCACCCCCACGTACCAAGAGACCCAGTACTTC. This translates into CASTPTYQETQYF.

The chain employs TRBV9 and TRBJ2-1; 14 positions agree with TRBD2. The germline CDR1 and CDR2 sequences are SGDLS and YYNGEE. The V gene end was trimmed by 0 bases and the J gene end by 3 bases; junction bases not matched to a gene: 2. The CDR3 runs to 17 residues. CDR3: CASSVGTSGRLYNEQFF. The CDR3 coding sequence is TGTGCCAGCAGCGTAGGGACTAGCGGGAGGCTCTACAATGAGCAGTTCTTC. Drawing the rest from reference TRBV9 and TRBJ2-1, the complete variable domain is DSGVTQTPKHLITATGQRVTLRCSPRSGDLSVYWYQQSLDQGLQFLIQYYNGEERAKGNILERFSAQQFPDLHSELNLSSLELGDSALYFCASSVGTSGRLYNEQFFGPGTRLTVL.

The rearrangement joins TRBV5-6 to TRBJ2-3; D remains ambiguous. The CDR3 has 11 residues. The V end lost 2 bases, the J end lost 2 bases, and 0 bases lay between the germline ends. Germline V CDR1 and CDR2: SGHDT, YYEEEE. DNA for the CDR3: TGTGCCAGCAGCTTCACAGATACGCAGTATTTT. Translation gives CASSFTDTQYF.

This clone was seen a single time. V is TRBV11-2 and J is TRBJ2-1, with TRBD2 matching over 9 bases. Germline lookup yields CDR1 SGHAT and CDR2 FQNNGV. V was clipped by 3 bases and J by 5 bases; unmatched bases: 8. This CDR3 is 16 amino acids long. The CDR3 loop is CASSFRAAGGHNEQFF. As DNA, the CDR3 is TGTGCCAGCAGCTTCAGGGCAGCGGGAGGCCACAATGAGCAGTTCTTC.

This chain uses TRBV27 with TRBJ1-1; no firm D call. Per germline, CDR1 MNHEY and CDR2 SMNVEV (reference sequence). V was cut by 8 bases and J by 1 base, with 11 bases left in between. CDR3 length equals 13 residues. In nucleotides, the CDR3 is TGTGCCAGCCGATGGGCTGGGAACACTGAAGCTTTCTTT. The encoded protein is CASRWAGNTEAFF.

The chain uses TRBV5-6 and TRBJ2-7; 13 positions match TRBD2. CDR3 length: 15 residues. Germline V gene lookup returns CDR1 SGHDT and CDR2 YYEEEE. V shed 4 bases and J 4 bases; nucleotides not matched to a gene: 5. This chain's CDR3 is CASSPRLAGGYEQYF. CDR3 coding DNA: TGTGCCAGCAGCCCAAGACTAGCGGGAGGTTACGAGCAGTACTTC. The whole variable domain, filled in from reference TRBV5-6 and TRBJ2-7, reads DAGVTQSPTHLIKTRGQQVTLRCSPKSGHDTVSWYQQALGQGPQFIFQYYEEEERQRGNFPDRFSGHQFPNYSSELNVNALLLGDSALYLCASSPRLAGGYEQYFGPGTRLTVT.

The rearrangement uses TRBV5-1 and TRBJ1-4, with D tentatively TRBD1 (6 bases). V was cut by 5 bases and J by 3 bases, with 14 bases left in between. Looked up from germline, CDR1 is SGHRS and CDR2 is YFSETQ. The length of the CDR3 is 15 residues. The CDR3 spells CASSLTGKPNEKLFF. The CDR3 DNA follows: TGCGCCAGCAGTTTAACAGGGAAGCCTAATGAAAAACTGTTTTTT.

The chain combines TRBV11-2 with TRBJ2-1, with unresolved D. V lost 3 bases, J lost 5 bases, and 14 bases lay in between. This CDR3 contains 15 residues. Looked up from germline, CDR1 is SGHAT and CDR2 is FQNNGV. The CDR3 nucleotides are TGTGCCAGCAGCTTTAGTGCCAGGATTAACAATGAGCAGTTCTTC. Encoded protein: CASSFSARINNEQFF.

By its share, this clone is medium-sized. The sample has other DNA sequences that encode this CDR3 too. The chain uses TRBV27 and TRBJ2-1; the D gene is possibly TRBD2 (6 bases). This CDR3 has 15 amino acids. Trimming stripped 3 bases from V and 6 bases from J, with 15 bases between. Germline V gene sequence: CDR1 MNHEY, CDR2 SMNVEV (reference sequence). In nucleotides, the CDR3 is TGTGCCAGCAGTTTGTCGCGGGGACTCCTCAATGAGCAGTTCTTC. It encodes CASSLSRGLLNEQFF.

The chain links TRBV27 to TRBJ2-7; TRBD1 or TRBD2 may be the D gene (5 bases each). CDR3 length: 15 amino acids. V dropped 6 bases and J dropped 2 bases, with 17 bases sitting between them. Germline V lookup: CDR1 MNHEY, CDR2 SMNVEV (reference sequence). The CDR3 sequence: CASSSYRGQTYEQYF. Here the CDR3 DNA reads TGTGCCAGCAGCTCCTACCGGGGCCAAACCTACGAGCAGTACTTC.

The chain recombines TRBV11-1 with TRBJ2-1; a weak D match, TRBD2 (5 bases). The CDR3 is 15 residues long. V was shortened by 5 bases and J by 5 bases, with 16 bases between the two germline ends. The germline V gene has CDR1 SGHAT and CDR2 FQDESV (reference sequence). CDR3 nucleotides: TGTGCCAGCAGCAACCCAGGCGAGGGTCACAATGAGCAGTTCTTC. Translated: CASSNPGEGHNEQFF.

The chain links TRBV27 to TRBJ2-1; 9 bases fit TRBD1. After removal of 7 bases from V and 8 bases from J, the junction contained 12 bases not matched to a gene. The CDR3 contains 15 residues. Germline CDR1 MNHEY, CDR2 SMNVEV (reference sequence). The CDR3 here is CASTKRGTGFDEQFF. CDR3 sequence (DNA): TGTGCCAGCACCAAACGGGGGACAGGGTTCGATGAGCAGTTCTTC.

The chain joins TRBV7-9 to TRBJ2-1; no clear D gene. CDR1 is SEHNR and CDR2 is FQNEAQ in the germline V gene (reference sequence). The CDR3 spans 11 residues. With 5 bases removed from V and 8 bases from J, the gap between germline ends came to 7 bases. The CDR3 nucleotides are TGTGCCAGCAGCCCTGAGTATGAGCAGTTCTTC. Translated: CASSPEYEQFF.

This chain uses TRBV25-1 with TRBJ2-4, with a weak D call TRBD1 (6 bases). This CDR3 is built from 17 residues. V was cut by 3 bases and J by 3 bases, with 18 bases left in between. Germline V gene lookup returns CDR1 MGHDK and CDR2 SYGVNS. The DNA for the CDR3 is TGTGCCAGCAGTGAGGACAGCACCCTGACTAACAAAAACATTCAGTACTTC. It specifies CASSEDSTLTNKNIQYF.